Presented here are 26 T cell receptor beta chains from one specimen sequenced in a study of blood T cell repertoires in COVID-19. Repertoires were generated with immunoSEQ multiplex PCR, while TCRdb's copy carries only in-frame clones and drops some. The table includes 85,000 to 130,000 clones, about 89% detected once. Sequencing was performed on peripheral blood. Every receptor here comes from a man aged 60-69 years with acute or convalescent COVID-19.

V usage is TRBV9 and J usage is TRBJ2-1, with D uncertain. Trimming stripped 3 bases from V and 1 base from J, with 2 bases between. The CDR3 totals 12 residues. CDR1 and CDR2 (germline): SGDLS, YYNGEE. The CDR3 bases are TGTGCCAGCAGCGCTTCCTACAATGAGCAGTTCTTC. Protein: CASSASYNEQFF.

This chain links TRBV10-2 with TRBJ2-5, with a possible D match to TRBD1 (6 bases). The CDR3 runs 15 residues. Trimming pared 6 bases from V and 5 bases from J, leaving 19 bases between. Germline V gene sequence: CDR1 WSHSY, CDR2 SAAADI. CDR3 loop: CASSLTRGGGETQYF. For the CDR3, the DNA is TGCGCCAGCAGCCTAACTAGAGGGGGTGGGGAGACCCAGTACTTC.

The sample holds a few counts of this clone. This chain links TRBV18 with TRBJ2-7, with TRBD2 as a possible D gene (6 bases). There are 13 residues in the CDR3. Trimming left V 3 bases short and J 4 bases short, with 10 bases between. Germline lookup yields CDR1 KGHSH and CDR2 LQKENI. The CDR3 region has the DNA TGTGCCAGCTCACCCGGAGGGGATTACGAGCAGTACGTC. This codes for CASSPGGDYEQYV.

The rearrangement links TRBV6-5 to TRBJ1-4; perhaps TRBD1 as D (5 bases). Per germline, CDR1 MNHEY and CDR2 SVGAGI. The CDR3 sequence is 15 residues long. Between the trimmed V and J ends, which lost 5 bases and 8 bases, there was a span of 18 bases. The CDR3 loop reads CASSPGLARQEKLFF. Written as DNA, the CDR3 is TGTGCCAGCAGTCCCGGGTTGGCGAGACAGGAAAAACTGTTTTTT.

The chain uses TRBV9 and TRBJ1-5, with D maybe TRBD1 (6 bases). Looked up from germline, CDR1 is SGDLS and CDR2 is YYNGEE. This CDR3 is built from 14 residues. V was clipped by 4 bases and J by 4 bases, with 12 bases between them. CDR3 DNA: TGTGCCAGCAGCTTGGACAGCAGTAATCAGCCCCAGCATTTT. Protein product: CASSLDSSNQPQHF.

CDR3 sequence reads: CASSSDGVSGNTIYF. In nucleotides, the CDR3 is TGTGCCAGCAGCTCGGACGGGGTCTCTGGAAACACCATATATTTT. This chain uses TRBV2 with TRBJ1-3; D unclear. The CDR3 is made up of 15 amino acids. The V and J ends lost 6 bases and 0 bases respectively, with 12 bases between them. Germline V CDR1 and CDR2: SNHLY, FYNNEI.

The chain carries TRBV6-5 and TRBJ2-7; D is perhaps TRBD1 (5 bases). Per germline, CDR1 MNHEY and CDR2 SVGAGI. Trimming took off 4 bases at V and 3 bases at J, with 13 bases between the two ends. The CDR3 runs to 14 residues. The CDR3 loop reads CASSSQGYNYEQYF. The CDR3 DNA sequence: TGTGCCAGCAGTTCGCAGGGCTATAACTACGAGCAGTACTTC.

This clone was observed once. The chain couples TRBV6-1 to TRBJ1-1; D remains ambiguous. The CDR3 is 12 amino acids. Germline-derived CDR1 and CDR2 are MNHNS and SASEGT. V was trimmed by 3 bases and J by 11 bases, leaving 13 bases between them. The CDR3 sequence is CASSDSGVSAFF. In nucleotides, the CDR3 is TGTGCCAGCAGTGATTCCGGGGTCTCGGCTTTCTTT.

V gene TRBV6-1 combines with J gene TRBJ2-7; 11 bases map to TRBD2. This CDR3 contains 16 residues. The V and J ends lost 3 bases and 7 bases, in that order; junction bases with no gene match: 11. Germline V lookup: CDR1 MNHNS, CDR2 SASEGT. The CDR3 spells CASSEGVVLAGGEQYF. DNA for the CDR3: TGTGCCAGCAGTGAGGGGGTAGTGCTAGCGGGAGGTGAGCAGTACTTC.

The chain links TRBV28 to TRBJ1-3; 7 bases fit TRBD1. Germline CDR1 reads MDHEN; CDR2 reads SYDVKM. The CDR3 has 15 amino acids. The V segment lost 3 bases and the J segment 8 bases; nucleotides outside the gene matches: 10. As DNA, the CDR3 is TGTGCCAGCAGTTTCCGGACAGGTCAGGGGGACACCATATATTTT. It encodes CASSFRTGQGDTIYF. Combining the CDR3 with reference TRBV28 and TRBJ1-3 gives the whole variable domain DVKVTQSSRYLVKRTGEKVFLECVQDMDHENMFWYRQDPGLGLRLIYFSYDVKMKEKGDIPEGYSVSREKKERFSLILESASTNQTSMYLCASSFRTGQGDTIYFGEGSWLTVV.

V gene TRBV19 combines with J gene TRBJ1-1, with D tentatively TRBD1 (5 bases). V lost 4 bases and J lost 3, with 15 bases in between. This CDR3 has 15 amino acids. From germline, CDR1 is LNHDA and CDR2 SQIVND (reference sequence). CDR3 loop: CASSKEAGPDTEAFF. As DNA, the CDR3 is TGTGCCAGTAGTAAAGAGGCAGGGCCAGACACTGAAGCTTTCTTT.

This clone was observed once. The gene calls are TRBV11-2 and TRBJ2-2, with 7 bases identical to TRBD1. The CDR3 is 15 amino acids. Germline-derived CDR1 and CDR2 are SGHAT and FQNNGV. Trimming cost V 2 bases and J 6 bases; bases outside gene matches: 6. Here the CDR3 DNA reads TGTGCCAGCAGCTTAATAGGGGGCAGGGCCGGGGAGCTGTTTTTT. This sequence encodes CASSLIGGRAGELFF.

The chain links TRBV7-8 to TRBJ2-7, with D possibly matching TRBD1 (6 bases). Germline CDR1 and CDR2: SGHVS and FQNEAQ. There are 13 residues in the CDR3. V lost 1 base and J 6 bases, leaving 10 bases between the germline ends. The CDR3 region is CASSLGTGREQYV. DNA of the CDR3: TGTGCCAGCAGCTTAGGCACAGGGCGCGAGCAGTACGTC.

CDR3 sequence (DNA): TGTGCCAGCAGCCACTTAGCGCTCAATGAGCAGTTCTTC. Translating it yields CASSHLALNEQFF. The chain combines TRBV7-8 with TRBJ2-1, with a tentative D call TRBD2 (5 bases). The CDR3 has 13 residues. V was shortened by 5 bases and J by 6 bases, with 11 bases between the two germline ends. Germline-derived CDR1 and CDR2 are SGHVS and FQNEAQ. Supplemented by reference TRBV7-8 and TRBJ2-1, the full variable domain reads GAGVSQSPRYKVAKRGQDVALRCDPISGHVSLFWYQQALGQGPEFLTYFQNEAQLDKSGLPSDRFFAERPEGSVSTLKIQRTQQEDSAVYLCASSHLALNEQFFGPGTRLTVL.

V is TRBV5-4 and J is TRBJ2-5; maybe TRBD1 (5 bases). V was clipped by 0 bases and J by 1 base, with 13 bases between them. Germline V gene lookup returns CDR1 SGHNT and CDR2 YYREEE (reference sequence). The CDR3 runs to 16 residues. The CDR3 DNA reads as TGTGCCAGCAGCTTGGACAGGTGGAGTACCCAAGAGACCCAGTACTTC. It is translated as CASSLDRWSTQETQYF.

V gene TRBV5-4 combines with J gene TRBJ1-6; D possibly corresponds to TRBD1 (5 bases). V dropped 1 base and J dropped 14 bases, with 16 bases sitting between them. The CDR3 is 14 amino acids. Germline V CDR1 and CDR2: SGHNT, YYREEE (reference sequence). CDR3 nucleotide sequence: TGTGCCAGCAGCTTGTCCGTGCGGCCCAGGGCCCTCCACTTT. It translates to CASSLSVRPRALHF.

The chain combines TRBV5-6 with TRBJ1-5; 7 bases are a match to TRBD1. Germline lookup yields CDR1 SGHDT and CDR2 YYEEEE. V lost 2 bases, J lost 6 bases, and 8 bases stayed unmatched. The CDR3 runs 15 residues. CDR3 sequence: CASSLGGGTPQPQHF. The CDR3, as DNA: TGTGCCAGCAGCTTAGGAGGGGGCACCCCTCAGCCCCAGCATTTT.

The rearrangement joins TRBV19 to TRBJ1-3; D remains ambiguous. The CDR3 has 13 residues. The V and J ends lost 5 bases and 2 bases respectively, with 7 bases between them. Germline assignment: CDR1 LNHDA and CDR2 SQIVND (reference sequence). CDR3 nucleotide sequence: TGTGCCAGTAGTCCGCAGGCTGGAAACACCATATATTTT. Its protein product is CASSPQAGNTIYF.

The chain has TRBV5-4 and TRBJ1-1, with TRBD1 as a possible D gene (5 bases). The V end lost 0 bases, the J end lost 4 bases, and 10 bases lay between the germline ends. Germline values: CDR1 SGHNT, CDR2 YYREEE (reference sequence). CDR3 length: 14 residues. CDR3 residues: CASSLGRVGTEAFF. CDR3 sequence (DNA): TGTGCCAGCAGCTTGGGCAGGGTCGGCACTGAAGCTTTCTTT.

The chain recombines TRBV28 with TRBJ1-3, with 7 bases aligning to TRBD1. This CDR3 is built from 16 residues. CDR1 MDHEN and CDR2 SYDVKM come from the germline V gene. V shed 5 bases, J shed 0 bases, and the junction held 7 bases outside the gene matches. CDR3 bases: TGTGCCAGCAGTACACGCCAGGGGGGCTCTGGAAACACCATATATTTT. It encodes CASSTRQGGSGNTIYF.

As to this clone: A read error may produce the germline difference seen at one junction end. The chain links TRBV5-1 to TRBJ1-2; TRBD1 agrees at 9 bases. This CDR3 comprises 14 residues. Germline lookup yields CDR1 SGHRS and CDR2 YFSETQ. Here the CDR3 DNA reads TGCGCCACCAGCCGTACAGGGGGCAACTATGGCTACACCTTC. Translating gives CATSRTGGNYGYTF. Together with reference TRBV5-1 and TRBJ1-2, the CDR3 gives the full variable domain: KAGVTQTPRYLIKTRGQQVTLSCSPISGHRSVSWYQQTPGQGLQFLFEYFSETQRNKGNFPGRFSGRQFSNSRSEMNVSTLELGDSALYLCATSRTGGNYGYTFGSGTRLTVV.

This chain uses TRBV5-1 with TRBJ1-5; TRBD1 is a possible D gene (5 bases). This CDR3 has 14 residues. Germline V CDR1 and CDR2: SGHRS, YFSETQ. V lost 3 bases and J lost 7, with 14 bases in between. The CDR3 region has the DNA TGCGCCAGCAGCTCGGGTCTTCAGGGACAGCCCCAGCATTTT. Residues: CASSSGLQGQPQHF.

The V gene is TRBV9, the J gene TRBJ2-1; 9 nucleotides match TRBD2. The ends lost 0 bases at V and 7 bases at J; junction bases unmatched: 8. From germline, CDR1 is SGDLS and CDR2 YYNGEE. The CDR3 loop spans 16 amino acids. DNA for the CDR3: TGTGCCAGCAGCGTAGGGGGCGGGAGGGCCGGTAATGAGCAGTTCTTC. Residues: CASSVGGGRAGNEQFF.

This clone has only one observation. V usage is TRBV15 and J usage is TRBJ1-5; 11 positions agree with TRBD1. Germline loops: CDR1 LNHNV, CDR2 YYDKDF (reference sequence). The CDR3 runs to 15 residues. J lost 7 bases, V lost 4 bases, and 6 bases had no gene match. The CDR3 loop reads CATSTGQGAGQPQHF. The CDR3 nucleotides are TGTGCCACCAGCACAGGACAGGGGGCAGGGCAGCCCCAGCATTTT.

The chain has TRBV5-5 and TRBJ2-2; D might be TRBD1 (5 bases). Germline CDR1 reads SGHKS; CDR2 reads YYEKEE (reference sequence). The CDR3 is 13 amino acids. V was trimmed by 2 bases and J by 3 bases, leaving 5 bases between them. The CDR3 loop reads CASSLGDTGELFF. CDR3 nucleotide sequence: TGTGCCAGCAGCTTAGGGGACACCGGGGAGCTGTTTTTT. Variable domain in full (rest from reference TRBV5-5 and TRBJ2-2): DAGVTQSPTHLIKTRGQQVTLRCSPISGHKSVSWYQQVLGQGPQFIFQYYEKEERGRGNFPDRFSARQFPNYSSELNVNALLLGDSALYLCASSLGDTGELFFGEGSRLTVL.

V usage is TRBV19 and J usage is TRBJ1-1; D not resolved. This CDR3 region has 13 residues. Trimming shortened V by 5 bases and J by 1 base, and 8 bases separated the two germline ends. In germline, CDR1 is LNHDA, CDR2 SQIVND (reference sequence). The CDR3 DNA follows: TGTGCCAGTAGTCCCCGGGAGAACACTGAAGCTTTCTTT. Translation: CASSPRENTEAFF. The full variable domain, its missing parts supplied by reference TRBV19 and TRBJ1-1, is DGGITQSPKYLFRKEGQNVTLSCEQNLNHDAMYWYRQDPGQGLRLIYYSQIVNDFQKGDIAEGYSVSREKKESFPLTVTSAQKNPTAFYLCASSPRENTEAFFGQGTRLTVV.